This is a list of T cell receptor beta chains from one sample in a study of T cell responses to AZD1222 COVID-19 vaccine. Using immunoSEQ multiplex PCR, the repertoire was profiled, and TCRdb retains in-frame clones only, with some absent. This repertoire shows more than 150,000 clones, approximately 92% found once; its top ten account for about 9.4%. The sample consisted of peripheral blood, taken on day 0 of AZD1222 vaccination. The source of these receptors is an adult in good health. The CDR3 runs from the conserved cysteine through the conserved F or W. D genes are given only for firm matches. Clone size is not always given. Where it is, it says once, few, many or a class for expanded clones.

abundance | j_gene | d_gene | v_gene | len | CDR3nt | CDR3aa
- | TRBJ2-1 | - | TRBV2 | 15 | TGTGCCAGCAGTGAAAACAGGGAAGGTTGGAATGAGCAGTTCTTC | CASSENREGWNEQFF
- | TRBJ1-3 | - | TRBV2 | 14 | TGTGCCAGCAGCCAGATATCGATCGGAAACACCATATATTTT | CASSQISIGNTIYF
- | TRBJ1-2 | - | TRBV18 | 15 | TGTGCCAGCTCACCTACTGGACAGCTTAACTATGGCTACACCTTC | CASSPTGQLNYGYTF
- | TRBJ2-3 | - | TRBV5-1 | 13 | TGCGCCAGCAGCTTCTACAACACAGATACGCAGTATTTT | CASSFYNTDTQYF
- | TRBJ1-1 | - | TRBV3-1/TRBV3-2 | 14 | TGTGCCAGCAGCCACCGTGGGGGGAGAACTGAAGCTTTCTTT | CASSHRGGRTEAFF
- | TRBJ2-7 | TRBD2 | TRBV6-5 | 15 | TGTGCCAGCAGCCGGACTAGCGGACAATCCTACGAGCAGTACTTC | CASSRTSGQSYEQYF
- | TRBJ1-2 | TRBD1 | TRBV12-5 | 13 | TGTGCTAGTGTAGAGGGGGCTCTAGAAGGCTACACCTTC | CASVEGALEGYTF
- | TRBJ1-4 | TRBD1 | TRBV5-8 | 13 | TGTGCCAGCAGCTGGGACAGCCGGGCGAAACTGTTTTTT | CASSWDSRAKLFF
- | TRBJ1-6 | - | TRBV18 | 18 | TGTGCCAGCTCACCAAACGCCGTCATCAGGGGCATGGATTCACCCCTCCACTTT | CASSPNAVIRGMDSPLHF
- | TRBJ1-6 | - | TRBV5-1 | 16 | TGCGCCAGCAGAAACAGGGATGGGCCTTATAATTCACCCCTCCACTTT | CASRNRDGPYNSPLHF
- | TRBJ1-5 | - | TRBV11-3 | 19 | TGTGCCAGCAGCTTAACTACCGGCCCCTCGACCCATAGCAATCAGCCCCAGCATTTT | CASSLTTGPSTHSNQPQHF
- | TRBJ2-1 | - | TRBV5-1 | 13 | TGCGCCAGCAGCCCCATAGGATATCCTGAGCAGTTCTTC | CASSPIGYPEQFF
- | TRBJ1-2 | - | TRBV7-9 | 11 | TGTGCCAGCACACAGGCCTATGGCTACACCTTC | CASTQAYGYTF
few | TRBJ2-7 | TRBD2 | TRBV19 | 14 | TGTGCCAGTAGTATAGAACTAGCGGGAGGCGAGCAGTACTTC | CASSIELAGGEQYF
- | TRBJ1-4 | TRBD1 | TRBV18 | 16 | TGTGCCAGCTCCCGCGGACAGGCTGCAACTAATGAAAAACTGTTTTTT | CASSRGQAATNEKLFF
- | TRBJ2-2 | - | TRBV29-1 | 16 | TGCAGCGCTAAAACGGCGCGGGCAGGGATTACCGGGGAGCTGTTTTTT | CSAKTARAGITGELFF
- | TRBJ2-2 | TRBD1 | TRBV9 | 18 | TGTGCCAGCAGCCCTCCTACAACGGGACAGGGGATCACCGGGGAGCTGTTTTTT | CASSPPTTGQGITGELFF
- | TRBJ1-3 | - | TRBV18 | 14 | TGTGCCAGCTCACCCCCCTCTAGTCGCGACACCATATATTTT | CASSPPSSRDTIYF
- | TRBJ1-2 | - | TRBV10-3 | 14 | TGTGCCATCAGTGAAGGCAAGGGAGCCAATGGCTACACCTTC | CAISEGKGANGYTF
- | TRBJ1-3 | - | TRBV19 | 15 | TGTGCCAGTACCCCGCCAGGGCGAATTGGGAACACCATATATTTT | CASTPPGRIGNTIYF
- | TRBJ1-1 | - | TRBV18 | 13 | TGTGCCAGCTCACAGGGCTCTGAACGGGAAGCTTTCTTT | CASSQGSEREAFF
- | TRBJ2-2 | - | TRBV18 | 17 | TGTGCCAGCTCACCAAGGGGGACGGACATCAGTACCGGGGAGCTGTTTTTT | CASSPRGTDISTGELFF
- | TRBJ1-1 | - | TRBV20-1 | 13 | TGCAGTGCTAGTCGGCAGGAAGACACTGAAGCTTTCTTT | CSASRQEDTEAFF
- | TRBJ1-1 | - | TRBV12-3/TRBV12-4 | 13 | TGTGCCAGCAGTTCGGGCCGCAGGGCTGAAGCTTTCTTT | CASSSGRRAEAFF
- | TRBJ2-6 | - | TRBV9 | 14 | TGTGCCAGCAGCCTCGGACACGGGGCCAACGTCCTGACTTTC | CASSLGHGANVLTF
- | TRBJ2-2 | - | TRBV5-5 | 15 | TGTGCCAGCAGCTTAGTCGCCAGAAACACCGGGGAGCTGTTTTTT | CASSLVARNTGELFF
- | TRBJ2-4 | TRBD2 | TRBV10-2 | 17 | TGCGCCAGCAGTGAGATCGGACTAGCGGGAGGAGGAAACATTCAGTACTTC | CASSEIGLAGGGNIQYF
- | TRBJ1-5 | - | TRBV9 | 15 | TGTGCCAGCAGCCCTGGGGGAGATAGCAATCAGCCCCAGCATTTT | CASSPGGDSNQPQHF
- | TRBJ2-1 | TRBD2 | TRBV27 | 14 | TGTGCCAGCAGGGCGACTAGCGCTGGGGGAAAGCAGTTCTTC | CASRATSAGGKQFF
- | TRBJ1-1 | - | TRBV6-5 | 13 | TGTGCCAGCAGTTACGGGGGGGCAGCTGAAGCTTTCTTT | CASSYGGAAEAFF
- | TRBJ1-6 | - | TRBV30 | 15 | TGTGCCTGGACGACAGGTAGCTCCTATAATTCACCCCTCCACTTT | CAWTTGSSYNSPLHF
- | TRBJ1-5 | - | TRBV19 | 15 | TGTGCCAGTACGCCGGGGATTAGTAGCAATCAGCCCCAGCATTTT | CASTPGISSNQPQHF
- | TRBJ1-2 | TRBD1 | TRBV19 | 16 | TGTGCCAGTAGCTTCGGAGACAGGGCCCGATACTATGGCTACACCTTC | CASSFGDRARYYGYTF